The 8 T cell receptor beta chains in this list originate from one sample, sequenced in a study of T cell repertoires in cytomegalovirus infection. Via MiXCR, TCRdb re-called the reads, giving one row per CDR3 protein. The repertoire consists of 630,000 or so distinct CDR3 sequences, with less than 25% occurring once and the leading ten covering approximately 8%. The material sequenced was CD8+ T cells from PBMCs. The receptors here all came from a human donor in good health (CMV status not recorded). Some clones in this sample may be carry-over from other donors' samples.

This clonotype was counted only a few times. The rearrangement links TRBV29-1 to TRBJ1-2; TRBD1 might be the D (6 bases). The germline V gene encodes CDR1 SQVTM and CDR2 ANQGSEA. The CDR3 spans 13 residues. Trimming cost V 0 bases and J 4 bases, with 9 bases left between them. For the CDR3, the DNA is TGCAGCGTTGAAGATAGGGGGGTCTATGGCTACACCTTC. Translation: CSVEDRGVYGYTF.

This clonotype was counted between two and nine times. This chain connects TRBV6-6 to TRBJ2-5; the D gene is possibly TRBD1 (5 bases). Germline V gives CDR1 MNHNY, CDR2 SVGAGI (reference sequence). The V and J ends lost 6 bases and 0 bases respectively, with 20 bases between them. The CDR3 is 17 amino acids. CDR3: CASRGWTRPEYQETQYF. Written as DNA, the CDR3 is TGTGCCAGCAGAGGTTGGACAAGACCTGAGTACCAAGAGACCCAGTACTTC.

The chain links TRBV6-5 to TRBJ2-1, with unresolved D. The CDR3 runs 12 residues. CDR1 is MNHEY and CDR2 is SVGAGI in the germline V gene. V gave up 2 bases and J gave up 9 bases, with 8 bases separating them. The CDR3, as DNA: TGTGCCAGCAGTTACGGTCTGGGTGAGCAGTTCTTC. Residues: CASSYGLGEQFF.

A note on this clonotype: One base away lies a much larger clone, so this may be a sequencing read error. V and J are TRBV10-2 and TRBJ2-2, with D unclear. Per germline, CDR1 WSHSY and CDR2 SAAADI. Between the trimmed V and J ends, which lost 4 bases and 7 bases, there was a span of 4 bases. This CDR3 contains 11 residues. CDR3 coding DNA: TGCGCCAGCAGTGGGGTCGGGGAGCTGTTTTTT. It specifies CASSGVGELFF.

V usage is TRBV4-1 and J usage is TRBJ1-5; 7 positions agree with TRBD1. Germline values: CDR1 MGHRA, CDR2 YSYEKL. Losses at the gene ends were 5 bases for V and 5 bases for J; bases not matched to a gene: 9. This CDR3 spans 15 amino acids. The CDR3 sequence is CASSVNRDSYQPQHF. Here the CDR3 DNA reads TGCGCCAGCAGCGTCAACCGGGACAGCTATCAGCCCCAGCATTTT.

The chain carries TRBV28 and TRBJ1-1, with D unclear. This CDR3 is built from 13 residues. The V end lost 6 bases, the J end lost 3 bases, and 11 bases lay between the germline ends. The V gene's germline CDR1 is MDHEN and CDR2 SYDVKM. CDR3 sequence: CASSPPADTEAFF. For the CDR3, the DNA is TGTGCCAGCAGCCCCCCCGCGGACACTGAAGCTTTCTTT.

The chain combines TRBV20-1 with TRBJ1-2, with no clear D. There are 13 residues in the CDR3. Germline V gene data show CDR1 as DFQATT and CDR2 as SNEGSKA (reference sequence). V was cut by 3 bases and J by 4 bases, with 12 bases left in between. As DNA, the CDR3 is TGCAGTGCTAGGGTCAGTTATAGCTATGGCTACACCTTC. Translation: CSARVSYSYGYTF.

This clonotype was observed a few times. The rearrangement links TRBV7-9 to TRBJ2-1; the match to TRBD2 covers 7 bases. Germline V CDR1 and CDR2: SEHNR, FQNEAQ (reference sequence). This CDR3 has 14 residues. V was clipped by 6 bases and J by 7 bases; unmatched bases: 9. CDR3 DNA: TGTGCCAGCAGATTCCCAGCGGGGTTGAATGAGCAGTTCTTC. The encoded protein is CASRFPAGLNEQFF.